The clone carrying this TCR beta chain has just one count. Its target is not known. The data were taken from a study of cytomegalovirus exposure and HLA in healthy donors. These donors were members of the roughly 110-subject validation cohort, a group separate from the approximately 700-subject first cohort. The assay was immunoSEQ multiplex PCR, and TCRdb's table has in-frame clones only and misses some. Of 140,000 or so clones in the sample, 80% to 90% were seen once. Study-wide results and limits: Both high specificity and high sensitivity reportedly marked the classifier's diagnosis of cytomegalovirus status. Cytomegalovirus association was listed for roughly 160 TCR beta chains. Rarity characterized most TCR sequences, yet some public TCRs appeared in many donors.

Trimming took off 3 bases at V and 1 base at J, with 9 bases between the two ends. The germline gives CDR1 GTSNPN, CDR2 SVGIG (reference sequence). The CDR3 has 14 residues. The source of this sequence is a man aged 18 to 35 in good health and CMV-seropositive. The chain joins TRBV30 to TRBJ2-2, with D possibly being TRBD1 (5 bases). The source material was PBMCs. CDR3 nucleotide sequence: TGTGCCTGGAGGGGGCAGGGGAACACCGGGGAGCTGTTTTTT. It specifies CAWRGQGNTGELFF.